These 24 T cell receptor beta chains share one sample of origin, sequenced in a study of T and B cells in COVID-19 patients. TRB rearrangements were amplified by multiplex PCR with BIOMED2 TRB-A/B primers. TCRdb analysed the multiplex PCR reads with MiXCR anew, one entry per CDR3 protein. This sample carries thousands of distinct CDR3 sequences, about a third of them seen once, and the ten largest clones take roughly 25%. Blood genomic DNA input for TRB amplification was 250-500 ng. Source material: blood. These receptor sequences come from a human donor who had recovered from COVID-19.

Only a few counts were recorded for this clonotype. The CDR3 DNA reads as TGTGCCAGCAGGGACACCGTACGTGGCAATCAGCCCCAGCATTTT. Encoded protein: CASRDTVRGNQPQHF. V gene TRBV27 combines with J gene TRBJ1-5, with D possibly being TRBD1 (5 bases). Trimming pared 6 bases from V and 2 bases from J, leaving 14 bases between. Germline V gene lookup returns CDR1 MNHEY and CDR2 SMNVEV (reference sequence). This CDR3 comprises 15 residues.

This chain joins TRBV19 and TRBJ1-1, with D perhaps TRBD1 (5 bases). There are 15 residues in the CDR3. Germline lookup yields CDR1 LNHDA and CDR2 SQIVND (reference sequence). With 5 bases removed from V and 3 bases from J, the gap between germline ends came to 16 bases. CDR3 in DNA: TGTGCCAGTAGTCTCCAGGGCAGGGTGGACACTGAAGCTTTCTTT. Translated: CASSLQGRVDTEAFF.

By sample share, this clonotype is medium-sized. The CDR3 nucleotides read TGTGCCAGCACGGACGGGGGTCACTACAATGAGCAGTTCTTC. Translating it yields CASTDGGHYNEQFF. V is TRBV6-5 and J is TRBJ2-1; TRBD2 is a possible D gene (6 bases). The V gene's germline CDR1 is MNHEY and CDR2 SVGAGI. The CDR3 runs 14 residues. V was pared by 7 bases and J by 3 bases, with 13 bases between.

The genes are TRBV14 and TRBJ2-3; TRBD2 aligns across 10 bases. The CDR3 totals 15 residues. Trimming removed 4 bases from V and 4 bases from J; junction bases left unmatched: 5. Germline V gene lookup returns CDR1 SGHDN and CDR2 FVKESK. The CDR3 DNA follows: TGTGCCAGCAGCCCGGGACTAGCGTCAGCAGATACGCAGTATTTT. Translated: CASSPGLASADTQYF.

This clonotype showed up just a few times. One end of the junction does not line up with germline, which may come from a read error. The V and J genes are TRBV12-3 or TRBV12-4 and TRBJ1-6, with 8 bases aligning to TRBD1. CDR3 length equals 13 residues. The CDR3 region is CASSSPSRDRRYF. For the CDR3, the DNA is TGTGCCAGCAGCTCCCCTTCTAGGGACAGGAGATACTTT.

This CDR3 reads CASSYSPTTSNQPQHF. DNA of the CDR3: TGTGCCAGCAGTTATTCTCCCACAACTAGCAATCAGCCCCAGCATTTT. The genes are TRBV6-5 and TRBJ1-5, with unresolved D. CDR3 size: 16 residues. Germline V gives CDR1 MNHEY, CDR2 SVGAGI. V lost 3 bases to trimming and J lost 0 bases, with 12 bases between them.

Sample share makes this clonotype medium-sized. The rearrangement uses TRBV19 and TRBJ1-4, with 8 positions matching TRBD1. CDR3 length: 14 amino acids. V dropped 5 bases and J dropped 8; count of bases not matched to a gene: 7. The V gene's germline CDR1 is LNHDA and CDR2 SQIVND (reference sequence). The CDR3 here is CASSSGGWGEKLFF. The CDR3 DNA follows: TGTGCCAGTAGTTCAGGGGGCTGGGGGGAAAAACTGTTTTTT.

This clonotype was seen only once. The V and J genes are TRBV5-4 and TRBJ2-3; D may be TRBD1 (6 bases). CDR1 and CDR2 (germline): SGHNT, YYREEE (reference sequence). The V end lost 3 bases, the J end lost 4 bases, and 9 bases lay between the germline ends. This CDR3 is built from 13 residues. The CDR3 reads CASSYGQPDTQYF. The CDR3 region has the DNA TGTGCCAGCAGCTACGGACAGCCAGATACGCAGTATTTT.

The chain carries TRBV7-6 and TRBJ2-1; D may be TRBD1 (6 bases). The CDR3 length is 14 residues. Deletions cut 5 bases from V and 5 bases from J, with 13 bases between. In germline, CDR1 is SGHVS, CDR2 FNYEAQ. The CDR3: CASSPRDTHNEQFF. CDR3 nucleotide sequence: TGTGCCAGCAGCCCCCGGGACACTCACAATGAGCAGTTCTTC. Complete variable domain (other parts from reference TRBV7-6 and TRBJ2-1): GAGVSQSPRYKVTKRGQDVALRCDPISGHVSLYWYRQALGQGPEFLTYFNYEAQQDKSGLPNDRFSAERPEGSISTLTIQRTEQRDSAMYRCASSPRDTHNEQFFGPGTRLTVL.

The chain uses TRBV6-5 and TRBJ2-1; maybe TRBD2 (7 bases). Trimming stripped 2 bases from V and 5 bases from J, with 13 bases between. The germline V gene encodes CDR1 MNHEY and CDR2 SVGAGI. The CDR3 extends over 15 amino acids. The CDR3 DNA reads as TGTGCCAGCAGTTACGGGGGGGCGTGGAACAATGAGCAGTTCTTC. It yields the protein CASSYGGAWNNEQFF.

This clonotype was counted once. Germline and junction disagree at one end, which may indicate a read error. V gene TRBV19 combines with J gene TRBJ2-3; the match to TRBD2 covers 15 bases. There are 18 residues in the CDR3. Germline CDR1 and CDR2: LNHDA and SQIVND (reference sequence). The CDR3 loop is CARSIGLAGGPRTDTQYF. DNA for the CDR3: TGTGCCAGAAGTATTGGACTAGCGGGGGGGCCGAGGACAGATACGCAGTATTTT.

The genes are TRBV20-1 and TRBJ2-4; no firm D call. The ends were cut back, 4 bases at V and 1 base at J, with 17 bases in the middle. CDR3 length equals 16 residues. CDR1 is DFQATT and CDR2 is SNEGSKA in the germline V gene (reference sequence). CDR3 coding DNA: TGCAGTGCTAAACGGACCTTAAGTGAGGCCAAAAACATTCAGTACTTC. Translating gives CSAKRTLSEAKNIQYF.

This clonotype occurred a few times. The J gene is TRBJ1-5, the V gene TRBV19; D gene unclear. V shed 0 bases and J shed 7 bases, with 10 bases lying between them. This CDR3 is built from 14 residues. The V gene's germline CDR1 is LNHDA and CDR2 SQIVND (reference sequence). The CDR3 DNA reads TGTGCCAGTAGTATAGAACGGGGTTGGCAGCCCCAGCATTTT. Amino acids: CASSIERGWQPQHF.

The table lists this clonotype with a few counts. The V gene is TRBV6-4, the J gene TRBJ2-2; D unclear. The germline CDR1 and CDR2 sequences are MRHNA and SNTAGT. The CDR3 length is 15 residues. Trimming took 0 bases from V and 1 from J, leaving 6 bases between them. The CDR3 DNA reads as TGTGCCAGCAGTGACTCGGAACAGAACACCGGGGAGCTGTTTTTT. It specifies CASSDSEQNTGELFF.

The chain has TRBV19 and TRBJ1-5, with 10 nucleotides matching TRBD1. This CDR3 comprises 16 residues. Germline V CDR1 and CDR2: LNHDA, SQIVND (reference sequence). With 5 bases clipped from V and 3 bases from J, the junction kept 7 bases outside the gene matches. The CDR3 DNA follows: TGTGCCAGTAGTCCGGGACAGGGGAACCCCAATCAGCCCCAGCATTTT. Translated: CASSPGQGNPNQPQHF.

About this clonotype: A read error may produce the germline difference seen at one junction end. The J gene is TRBJ2-3, the V gene TRBV6-5; 7 bases agree with TRBD1. The germline CDR1 and CDR2 sequences are MNHEY and SVGAGI. The CDR3 sequence is 16 residues long. CDR3 DNA: TGTGCCAGCAGTTCCGGACAGGTTGGGGGCACAGATATGCAGTATTTT. Protein sequence: CASSSGQVGGTDMQYF.

By proportion, this clonotype is medium-sized (0.01 to 0.1%). The CDR3 loop reads CASSPERPSASTDTQYF. CDR3 sequence (DNA): TGTGCCAGCTCACCGGAAAGGCCTTCTGCTAGCACAGATACGCAGTATTTT. J is TRBJ2-3 and V is TRBV18; D is undetermined. Germline assignment: CDR1 KGHSH and CDR2 LQKENI. CDR3 length: 17 amino acids. V was clipped by 3 bases and J by 0 bases, with 16 bases between them.

V gene TRBV20-1 combines with J gene TRBJ1-5; D ambiguous. The ends were cut back, 6 bases at V and 2 bases at J, with 20 bases in the middle. In germline, CDR1 is DFQATT, CDR2 SNEGSKA (reference sequence). CDR3 length: 16 amino acids. The CDR3 sequence is CSARPLLGLGNQPQHF. The DNA for the CDR3 is TGCAGTGCCAGACCGCTCTTGGGTCTTGGCAATCAGCCCCAGCATTTT.

V is TRBV12-3 or TRBV12-4 and J is TRBJ2-1; D possibly corresponds to TRBD2 (6 bases). This CDR3 contains 14 residues. V lost 3 bases and J lost 9, with 15 bases in between. The CDR3 reads CASSFVEGPFEQFF. As DNA, the CDR3 is TGTGCCAGCAGTTTTGTGGAGGGTCCCTTTGAGCAGTTCTTC.

This clonotype was seen a handful of times. CDR3 protein: CAIRGGLAGDHPTHGTDTQYF. CDR3 in DNA: TGTGCCATCAGGGGCGGGTTAGCGGGGGACCACCCCACGCACGGCACAGATACGCAGTATTTT. The rearrangement links TRBV10-3 to TRBJ2-3, with 9 positions matching TRBD2. The CDR3 totals 21 residues. CDR1 and CDR2 (germline): ENHRY, SYGVKD. The V gene end was trimmed by 6 bases and the J gene end by 1 base; junction bases not matched to a gene: 23.

There are a few counts of this clonotype. The chain links TRBV7-9 to TRBJ1-2; D is uncertain. The CDR3 length is 15 residues. Per germline, CDR1 SEHNR and CDR2 FQNEAQ (reference sequence). Trimming stripped 1 base from V and 3 bases from J, with 12 bases between. In DNA, the CDR3 is TGTGCCAGCAGCTTAGTGACGGGCTCCGACTATGGCTACACCTTC. Its translation is CASSLVTGSDYGYTF.

The J gene is TRBJ2-7, the V gene TRBV6-2 or TRBV6-3; D might be TRBD1 or TRBD2, each matching 6 bases. This CDR3 has 16 amino acids. V was trimmed by 7 bases and J by 0 bases, leaving 19 bases between them. Germline lookup yields CDR1 MNHEY and CDR2 SVGEGT. The CDR3 here is CASTSRGEIPSYEQYF. In nucleotides, the CDR3 is TGTGCCAGCACCTCGAGGGGGGAGATCCCCTCCTACGAGCAGTACTTC.

This clonotype was found a few times. V is TRBV19 and J is TRBJ1-1; TRBD1 might be the D (6 bases). Trimming shortened V by 3 bases and J by 11 bases, and 19 bases separated the two germline ends. Germline V CDR1 and CDR2: LNHDA, SQIVND (reference sequence). The length of the CDR3 is 14 residues. This CDR3 is CASSIEGGYGSAFF. CDR3 bases: TGTGCCAGTAGTATCGAGGGGGGTTACGGGAGCGCTTTCTTT. The variable domain in full, with the rest retrieved from reference TRBV19 and TRBJ1-1, is DGGITQSPKYLFRKEGQNVTLSCEQNLNHDAMYWYRQDPGQGLRLIYYSQIVNDFQKGDIAEGYSVSREKKESFPLTVTSAQKNPTAFYLCASSIEGGYGSAFFGQGTRLTVV.

The chain uses TRBV6-1 and TRBJ2-3, with TRBD2 matching over 12 bases. Germline V gene lookup returns CDR1 MNHNS and CDR2 SASEGT. The CDR3 has 16 residues. With 3 bases clipped from V and 2 bases from J, the junction kept 3 bases outside the gene matches. As DNA, the CDR3 is TGTGCCAGCAGTGAGACTAGCGGGGGACCCACAGATACGCAGTATTTT. Its protein product is CASSETSGGPTDTQYF.